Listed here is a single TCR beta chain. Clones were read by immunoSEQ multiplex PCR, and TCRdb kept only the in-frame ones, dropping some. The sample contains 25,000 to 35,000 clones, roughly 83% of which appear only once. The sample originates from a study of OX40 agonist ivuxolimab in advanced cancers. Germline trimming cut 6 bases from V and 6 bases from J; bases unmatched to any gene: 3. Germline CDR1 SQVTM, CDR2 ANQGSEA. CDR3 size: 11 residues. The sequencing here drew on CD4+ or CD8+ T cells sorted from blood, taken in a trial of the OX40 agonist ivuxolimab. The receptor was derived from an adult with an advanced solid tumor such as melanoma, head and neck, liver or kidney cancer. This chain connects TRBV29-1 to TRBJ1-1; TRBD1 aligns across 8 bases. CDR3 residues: CSVKQGAEAFF. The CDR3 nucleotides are TGCAGCGTAAAACAGGGGGCTGAAGCTTTCTTT.